The 3 T cell receptor beta chains below were found in one sample sequenced in a study of neoadjuvant anti-PD-1 for oral cavity cancer. Sequencing was performed with immunoSEQ multiplex PCR; in TCRdb, only in-frame clones are kept and a portion is missing. The data contain tens of thousands of clones, 65% to 85% of them singletons. The material sequenced was PBMCs, taken before nivolumab (anti-PD-1) treatment. Receptor source: a person between 40 and 80 years old with oral cavity squamous cell carcinoma.

V and J are TRBV6-6 and TRBJ1-1; no clear D gene. V lost 0 bases and J 7 bases, leaving 15 bases between the germline ends. This CDR3 has 15 amino acids. CDR1 and CDR2 from the germline V gene are MNHNY and SVGAGI (reference sequence). CDR3: CASSYSTGSSGEAFF. The CDR3 bases are TGTGCCAGCAGTTACTCGACGGGCAGCAGTGGTGAAGCTTTCTTT.

V usage is TRBV6-6 and J usage is TRBJ2-7, with TRBD1 matching over 7 bases. The CDR3 consists of 14 residues. The J segment lost 0 bases and the V segment lost 7 bases, leaving 6 bases of the junction unmatched. The germline V gene encodes CDR1 MNHNY and CDR2 SVGAGI (reference sequence). The CDR3 sequence: CASNLGTASYEQYF. The DNA for the CDR3 is TGTGCCAGCAACCTTGGGACAGCCTCCTACGAGCAGTACTTC.

This chain links TRBV12-5 with TRBJ1-2, with D possibly matching TRBD1 (5 bases). Trimming took 5 bases from V and 2 from J, leaving 15 bases between them. CDR3 length: 15 amino acids. The germline CDR1 and CDR2 sequences are LGHNT and FRNRAP. CDR3 sequence (DNA): TGTGCTAGTGGTCCATTTGGGGGGTTAAACTATGGCTACACCTTC. Amino acid sequence: CASGPFGGLNYGYTF.